The rows below give T cell receptor beta chains drawn from one sample of a study of blood T cell repertoires in COVID-19. Sequenced by immunoSEQ multiplex PCR; TCRdb stores in-frame clones only, minus some. The data contain about 160,000 clones, 65% to 85% of them singletons. The material sequenced was peripheral blood. Receptors were obtained from a woman older than 75 with active or convalescent COVID-19. The CDR3 runs from the conserved cysteine through the conserved F or W. A D gene is named only where the DNA matches it firmly. Clone size is given for some rows only: seen once, a few or many times, or a class if the clone is expanded.

d_call	v_call	j_call	cdr3_length	clone_size	cdr3_aa	cdr3_nt
NA	TRBV27	TRBJ2-1	14	NA	CASTVLAGNNEQFF	TGTGCCAGCACCGTATTAGCTGGCAACAATGAGCAGTTCTTC
NA	TRBV7-9	TRBJ1-1	14	NA	CASSLATAGQTAFF	TGTGCCAGCAGCTTAGCCACAGCTGGTCAGACGGCTTTCTTT
TRBD1	TRBV25-1	TRBJ2-1	13	NA	CASTNDRGNEQFF	TGTGCCAGCACAAATGACAGGGGAAATGAGCAGTTCTTC
NA	TRBV24-1	TRBJ1-2	13	NA	CATSGGGNYGYTF	TGTGCCACCAGTGGAGGCGGGAACTATGGCTACACCTTC
NA	TRBV12-3/TRBV12-4	TRBJ1-5	13	NA	CASSLADNQPQHF	TGTGCCAGCAGTTTGGCCGACAATCAGCCCCAGCATTTT
TRBD1	TRBV6-5	TRBJ1-1	15	NA	CASRDGQGYYTEAFF	TGTGCCAGCAGGGATGGACAGGGATATTACACTGAAGCTTTCTTT
NA	TRBV6-5	TRBJ1-6	16	NA	CASSYSRGAGDSPLHF	TGTGCCAGCAGTTATTCGCGGGGGGCCGGGGATTCACCCCTCCACTTT
NA	TRBV20-1	TRBJ2-7	14	NA	CSASGTSGVNEQYF	TGCAGTGCTAGTGGTACTAGTGGGGTAAACGAGCAGTACTTC
TRBD1	TRBV5-1	TRBJ2-2	15	NA	CASSQGQGGPGELFF	TGCGCCAGCAGCCAAGGACAGGGGGGTCCCGGGGAGCTGTTTTTT
TRBD2	TRBV5-1	TRBJ2-3	16	NA	CASSSGLAGALDTQYF	TGCGCCAGCAGCTCCGGACTAGCGGGGGCGTTAGATACGCAGTATTTT
TRBD1	TRBV7-2	TRBJ1-1	14	NA	CASSLASGTGVAFF	TGTGCCAGCAGCTTAGCCTCCGGGACAGGGGTTGCTTTCTTT
NA	TRBV18	TRBJ1-3	18	NA	CASSPNVGGTISGNTIYF	TGTGCCAGCTCACCTAACGTTGGGGGGACCATCTCTGGAAACACCATATATTTT
TRBD1	TRBV7-2	TRBJ1-4	16	NA	CASSQVTGQSNEKLFF	TGTGCCAGCAGCCAAGTGACGGGACAGTCTAATGAAAAACTGTTTTTT
NA	TRBV27	TRBJ1-1	15	NA	CASSLSIQGGTEAFF	TGTGCCAGCAGTTTATCGATACAGGGAGGGACTGAAGCTTTCTTT
TRBD1	TRBV6-2/TRBV6-3	TRBJ1-5	16	NA	CASSFRGQGSNQPQHF	TGTGCCAGCAGTTTTAGGGGACAGGGGTCCAATCAGCCCCAGCATTTT
NA	TRBV6-2/TRBV6-3	TRBJ2-3	15	NA	CASSLSQGSTDTQYF	TGTGCCAGCAGTCTCTCGCAGGGAAGCACAGATACGCAGTATTTT
NA	TRBV12-3/TRBV12-4	TRBJ1-1	13	NA	CASSFSGGTEAFF	TGTGCCAGCAGTTTCTCGGGGGGCACTGAAGCTTTCTTT
NA	TRBV7-2	TRBJ1-2	14	NA	CASSLGQANYGYTF	TGTGCCAGCAGCTTAGGACAGGCTAACTATGGCTACACCTTC
NA	TRBV20-1	TRBJ1-4	11	NA	CSARGGEKLFF	TGCAGTGCCCGGGGTGGTGAAAAACTGTTTTTT
TRBD2	TRBV7-7	TRBJ2-1	16	NA	CASSPAGGLRVSEQFF	TGTGCTAGCAGCCCGGCGGGGGGGTTGCGGGTCTCTGAGCAGTTCTTC
NA	TRBV12-3/TRBV12-4	TRBJ2-5	13	few	CASSLVGGETQYF	TGTGCCAGCAGTTTAGTGGGCGGGGAGACCCAGTACTTC
NA	TRBV27	TRBJ2-3	17	NA	CAGRLDLGRVGTDTQYF	TGTGCCGGAAGACTAGACCTGGGGCGGGTCGGCACAGATACGCAGTATTTT
NA	TRBV19	TRBJ1-6	14	NA	CASSPTGSNSPLHF	TGTGCCAGTAGCCCAACAGGGTCTAATTCACCCCTCCACTTT
TRBD1	TRBV7-2	TRBJ1-1	15	NA	CASSSRTGTNTEAFF	TGTGCCAGCAGCTCCCGGACAGGGACGAACACTGAAGCTTTCTTT
NA	TRBV18	TRBJ1-1	13	NA	CASSPPVRTEAFF	TGTGCCAGCTCACCACCGGTGCGGACTGAAGCTTTCTTT
NA	TRBV5-1	TRBJ1-5	16	NA	CASSPGSGGAGQPQHF	TGCGCCAGCAGCCCAGGGTCCGGGGGTGCTGGACAGCCCCAGCATTTT
TRBD1	TRBV6-5	TRBJ1-4	14	NA	CASSYTGQGEKLFF	TGTGCCAGCAGTTACACTGGACAGGGTGAAAAACTGTTTTTT
TRBD2	TRBV11-2	TRBJ2-1	16	NA	CASSFTLAGAYNEQFF	TGTGCCAGCAGCTTTACTCTAGCGGGGGCTTACAATGAGCAGTTCTTC
TRBD1	TRBV2	TRBJ1-5	14	NA	CASSHDREDQPQHF	TGTGCCAGCAGTCATGACAGGGAGGATCAGCCCCAGCATTTT
NA	TRBV5-1	TRBJ1-1	13	NA	CASTLGGATEAFF	TGCGCCAGCACCCTAGGGGGGGCCACTGAAGCTTTCTTT
TRBD2	TRBV29-1	TRBJ2-3	13	NA	CSVASGWEDTQYF	TGCAGCGTAGCTAGCGGGTGGGAAGATACGCAGTATTTT
NA	TRBV7-2	TRBJ2-5	14	once	CASSLGKRQETQYF	TGTGCCAGCAGCCTAGGAAAGAGACAAGAGACCCAGTACTTC
NA	TRBV7-2	TRBJ1-5	12	NA	CASSFGGDPQHF	TGTGCCAGCAGCTTTGGGGGGGACCCCCAGCATTTT
NA	TRBV19	TRBJ2-1	12	once	CASSATIAEQFF	TGTGCCAGTAGTGCTACGATCGCTGAGCAGTTCTTC
NA	TRBV5-1	TRBJ1-3	13	NA	CASTDDFGNTIYF	TGCGCCAGCACCGATGACTTTGGAAACACCATATATTTT
TRBD2	TRBV10-2	TRBJ2-1	15	NA	CASSRSGGDNNEQFF	TGCGCCAGCAGCCGTAGCGGGGGGGATAACAATGAGCAGTTCTTC
TRBD1	TRBV19	TRBJ1-1	14	once	CATHTGQTNTEAFF	TGTGCCACCCACACGGGACAGACGAACACTGAAGCTTTCTTT
TRBD1	TRBV7-9	TRBJ2-7	18	NA	CASSFQRTGASRGYEQYF	TGTGCCAGCAGCTTCCAAAGGACAGGGGCTTCCCGAGGCTACGAGCAGTACTTC
NA	TRBV6-4	TRBJ2-1	15	NA	CASSDSWGTYNEQFF	TGTGCCAGCAGTGACTCGTGGGGGACTTACAATGAGCAGTTCTTC
NA	TRBV5-1	TRBJ2-1	14	NA	CASRWFLASNEQFF	TGCGCCAGCAGATGGTTCCTAGCGTCGAATGAGCAGTTCTTC
TRBD1	TRBV3-1/TRBV3-2	TRBJ1-1	14	NA	CASQKAETDRGAFF	TGTGCCAGCCAGAAAGCTGAGACCGACAGGGGAGCTTTCTTT
NA	TRBV19	TRBJ1-4	13	NA	CASRTGGAQKLFF	TGTGCCAGTAGGACCGGGGGGGCTCAAAAACTGTTTTTT
NA	TRBV5-5	TRBJ1-5	15	NA	CASSGGVFGNQPQHF	TGTGCCAGCAGCGGAGGGGTTTTTGGCAATCAGCCCCAGCATTTT
TRBD2	TRBV7-2	TRBJ2-5	14	NA	CASSLGMGGETQYF	TGTGCCAGCAGCTTAGGGATGGGGGGGGAGACCCAGTACTTC
NA	TRBV5-3	TRBJ2-4	16	NA	CARSRVGGPHKNIQYF	TGTGCCAGAAGCAGAGTGGGGGGGCCCCACAAAAACATTCAGTACTTC
NA	TRBV11-3	TRBJ1-4	15	NA	CASSSPDPGSEKLFF	TGTGCCAGCAGCTCCCCCGACCCCGGGAGCGAAAAACTGTTTTTT
TRBD2	TRBV24-1	TRBJ2-3	15	NA	CATSGDSGGPDTQYF	TGTGCCACCAGTGGGGATAGCGGGGGCCCAGATACGCAGTATTTT
TRBD1	TRBV5-1	TRBJ1-2	15	NA	CASSLRTGTNYGYTF	TGCGCCAGCAGCTTACGGACAGGGACGAACTATGGCTACACCTTC